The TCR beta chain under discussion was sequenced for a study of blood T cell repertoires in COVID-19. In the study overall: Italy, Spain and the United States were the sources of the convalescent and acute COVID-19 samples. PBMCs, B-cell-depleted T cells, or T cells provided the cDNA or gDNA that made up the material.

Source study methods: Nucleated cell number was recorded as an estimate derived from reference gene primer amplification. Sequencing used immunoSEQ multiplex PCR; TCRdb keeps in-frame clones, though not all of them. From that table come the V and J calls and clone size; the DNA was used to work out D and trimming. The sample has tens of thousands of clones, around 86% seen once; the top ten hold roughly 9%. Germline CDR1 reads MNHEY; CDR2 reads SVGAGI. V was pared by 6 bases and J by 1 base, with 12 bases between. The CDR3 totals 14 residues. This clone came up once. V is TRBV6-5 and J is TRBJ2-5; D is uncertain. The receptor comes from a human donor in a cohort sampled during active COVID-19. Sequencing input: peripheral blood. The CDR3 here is CASSSLKFQETQYF. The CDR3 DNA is TGTGCCAGCAGCTCCCTAAAATTCCAAGAGACCCAGTACTTC.